A selection of T cell receptor beta chains follows, all from one sample in a study of beta chain features in type 1 diabetes. Sequencing was performed with immunoSEQ multiplex PCR; in TCRdb, only in-frame clones are kept and a portion is missing. Altogether 150,000 to 200,000 clones are present, roughly 8% being singletons, with the ten largest covering around 0.94%. The sample was central memory CD4+ T cells from blood. Receptor source: a woman aged 40 to 50 with type 1 diabetes. CDR3s include the opening cysteine and the closing phenylalanine or tryptophan. D genes are given only for firm matches. Only part of the rows carry a size: once, few, many, or a class if the clone is expanded.

cdr3_aa cdr3_nt d_call j_call clone_size v_call
CASGGNYGYTF TGTGCCAGCGGGGGGAACTATGGCTACACCTTC NA TRBJ1-2 few TRBV6-5
CASSLDRGDTGELFF TGTGCCAGCAGCCTGGACAGGGGCGACACCGGGGAGCTGTTTTTT TRBD1 TRBJ2-2 few TRBV5-5
CASSLDRGHEKLFF TGTGCCAGCAGCTTGGACAGGGGGCATGAAAAACTGTTTTTT TRBD1 TRBJ1-4 NA TRBV9
CASSEDRLPYEQYF TGTGCCAGCAGTGAAGACAGGTTACCCTACGAGCAGTACTTC NA TRBJ2-7 NA TRBV2
CASRLTGIYEQYF TGTGCCAGCAGGCTAACAGGGATTTACGAGCAGTACTTC NA TRBJ2-7 NA TRBV6-1
CASSSSGGATDTQYF TGTGCCAGCAGCTCTAGCGGGGGCGCCACAGATACGCAGTATTTT TRBD2 TRBJ2-3 few TRBV5-6
CSVVAGGPNEQFF TGCAGCGTTGTAGCGGGAGGTCCCAATGAGCAGTTCTTC TRBD2 TRBJ2-1 few TRBV29-1
CSASDRAAGETQYF TGCAGCGCTTCGGACAGGGCGGCGGGAGAGACCCAGTACTTC TRBD1 TRBJ2-5 NA TRBV29-1
CASSTSLNTEAFF TGTGCCAGCAGTACTTCACTGAACACTGAAGCTTTCTTT NA TRBJ1-1 few TRBV11-1
CASTYRQGEAYEQYF TGCGCCAGCACCTACCGACAGGGGGAAGCCTACGAGCAGTACTTC TRBD1 TRBJ2-7 NA TRBV5-1
CASSVGADWGNQPQHF TGTGCCAGCAGCGTAGGTGCCGACTGGGGCAATCAGCCCCAGCATTTT NA TRBJ1-5 NA TRBV9
CSAVREGPQHF TGCAGTGCGGTCCGGGAAGGGCCCCAGCATTTT NA TRBJ1-5 few TRBV20-1
CASSPMGGGPTYNSPLHF TGCGCCAGCAGCCCGATGGGCGGGGGTCCTACGTATAATTCACCCCTCCACTTT NA TRBJ1-6 few TRBV5-1
CASSQDVPGQGADTQYF TGTGCCAGCAGCCAAGACGTCCCGGGACAGGGAGCAGATACGCAGTATTTT TRBD1 TRBJ2-3 NA TRBV4-2
CASSYSGGENYEQYF TGTGCCAGCAGTTACTCGGGGGGAGAGAACTACGAGCAGTACTTC NA TRBJ2-7 NA TRBV6-5
CASSPRVDTDTQYF TGTGCCAGCTCACCACGAGTCGATACAGATACGCAGTATTTT NA TRBJ2-3 few TRBV18
CATSRGRTNNSPLHF TGTGCCACCAGCAGAGGGAGGACTAATAATTCACCCCTCCACTTT NA TRBJ1-6 many TRBV15
CASSVGSGSYQETQYF TGTGCCAGCAGCGTAGGTAGCGGGAGTTATCAAGAGACCCAGTACTTC TRBD2 TRBJ2-5 NA TRBV9
CASSSAGRPSYNEQFF TGTGCCAGCAGTTCGGCGGGACGCCCCTCCTACAATGAGCAGTTCTTC NA TRBJ2-1 few TRBV28
CASSPRNGGNEQFF TGTGCCAGCTCACCAAGGAATGGCGGCAATGAGCAGTTCTTC NA TRBJ2-1 few TRBV18
CASSLQGASDGQETQYF TGCGCCAGCAGCTTGCAGGGGGCGTCGGACGGCCAAGAGACCCAGTACTTC TRBD1 TRBJ2-5 many TRBV5-1
CSVGQGLNYGYTF TGCAGCGTTGGACAGGGTCTTAACTATGGCTACACCTTC TRBD1 TRBJ1-2 NA TRBV29-1
CASSPGNLRSVYEQYF TGTGCCAGCAGCCCAGGAAACCTCAGGTCGGTTTACGAGCAGTACTTC NA TRBJ2-7 few TRBV11-1
CASSMTGRYTF TGTGCCAGTAGTATGACAGGGCGCTACACCTTC TRBD1 TRBJ1-2 NA TRBV19
CASSWTGGNEKLFF TGTGCCAGCAGTTGGACAGGGGGTAATGAAAAACTGTTTTTT TRBD1 TRBJ1-4 NA TRBV6-6